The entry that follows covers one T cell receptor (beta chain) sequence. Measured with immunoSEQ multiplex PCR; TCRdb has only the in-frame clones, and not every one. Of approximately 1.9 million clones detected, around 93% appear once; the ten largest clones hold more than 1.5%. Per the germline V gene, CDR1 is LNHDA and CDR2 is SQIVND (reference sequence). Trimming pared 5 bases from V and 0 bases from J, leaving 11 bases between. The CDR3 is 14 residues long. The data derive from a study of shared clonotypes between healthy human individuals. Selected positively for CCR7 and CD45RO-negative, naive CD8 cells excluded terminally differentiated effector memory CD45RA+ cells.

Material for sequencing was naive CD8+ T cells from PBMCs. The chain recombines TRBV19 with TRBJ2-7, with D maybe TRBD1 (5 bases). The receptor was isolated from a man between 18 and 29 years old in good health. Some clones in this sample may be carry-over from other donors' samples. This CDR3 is CASSPQGLSYEQYF. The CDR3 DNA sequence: TGTGCCAGTAGTCCCCAGGGCCTCTCCTACGAGCAGTACTTC. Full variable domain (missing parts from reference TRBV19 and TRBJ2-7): DGGITQSPKYLFRKEGQNVTLSCEQNLNHDAMYWYRQDPGQGLRLIYYSQIVNDFQKGDIAEGYSVSREKKESFPLTVTSAQKNPTAFYLCASSPQGLSYEQYFGPGTRLTVT.